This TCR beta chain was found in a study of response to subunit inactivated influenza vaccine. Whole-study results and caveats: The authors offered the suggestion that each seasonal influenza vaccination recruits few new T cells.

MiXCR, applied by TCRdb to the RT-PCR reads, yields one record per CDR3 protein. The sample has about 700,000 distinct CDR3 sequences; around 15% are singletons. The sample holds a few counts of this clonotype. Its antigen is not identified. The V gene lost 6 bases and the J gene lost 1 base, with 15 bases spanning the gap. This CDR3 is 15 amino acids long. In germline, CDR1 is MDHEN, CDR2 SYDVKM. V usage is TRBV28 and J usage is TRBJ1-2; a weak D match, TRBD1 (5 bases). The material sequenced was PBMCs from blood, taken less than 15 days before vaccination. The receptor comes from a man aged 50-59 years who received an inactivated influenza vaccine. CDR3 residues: CASRGGRLLNYGYTF. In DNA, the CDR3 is TGTGCCAGCAGGGGGGGACGGCTACTTAACTATGGCTACACCTTC.